What follows are 11 T cell receptor beta chains derived from one specimen sequenced in a study of blood T cell repertoires in COVID-19. Measured with immunoSEQ multiplex PCR; TCRdb has only the in-frame clones, and not every one. This table holds fewer than 200,000 clones, about 86% found once. The sample was peripheral blood. These receptors were collected from a man aged 50-59 years with active or convalescent COVID-19.

This clone has only one observation. The genes are TRBV9 and TRBJ2-2; D not resolved. The V gene lost 3 bases and the J gene lost 1 base, with 4 bases spanning the gap. CDR1 is SGDLS, CDR2 YYNGEE, per germline. The CDR3 has 13 residues. The CDR3 loop is CASSGQNTGELFF. The CDR3, as DNA: TGTGCCAGCAGCGGGCAGAACACCGGGGAGCTGTTTTTT.

The chain recombines TRBV7-3 with TRBJ2-3; 12 bases match TRBD2. The CDR3 length is 16 residues. V lost 1 base and J lost 6; bases outside the gene matches: 5. Germline CDR1 SGHTA, CDR2 FQGTGA. The CDR3 here is CASSLIGLAGLDTQYF. In DNA form, the CDR3 reads TGTGCCAGCAGCTTAATCGGACTAGCGGGACTCGATACGCAGTATTTT.

This clone was counted a few times. V and J are TRBV6-5 and TRBJ1-2; weak D call: TRBD1 (5 bases). V was clipped by 4 bases and J by 4 bases, with 16 bases between them. The germline V gene encodes CDR1 MNHEY and CDR2 SVGAGI. The CDR3 contains 15 residues. The DNA of the CDR3 is TGTGCCAGCAGTTCACCTGCGGGGGTGAGCTATGGCTACACCTTC. It translates to CASSSPAGVSYGYTF.

The chain employs TRBV21-1 and TRBJ2-2; the table's TRBD1 call for D was not verified on the DNA. TRBV21-1 is designated a pseudogene. The CDR3 loop spans 15 amino acids. The CDR3 region is CASIVDREDTGELFF. The CDR3 region has the DNA TGTGCCAGCATCGTCGACAGGGAGGACACCGGGGAGCTGTTTTTT.

V usage is TRBV12-3 or TRBV12-4 and J usage is TRBJ1-2; D call uncertain. The CDR3 loop spans 13 amino acids. V was trimmed by 7 bases and J by 1 base, leaving 10 bases between them. Here the CDR3 reads CASNPSLNYGYTF. In DNA, the CDR3 is TGTGCCAGCAATCCGAGTCTTAACTATGGCTACACCTTC.

The rearrangement joins TRBV7-6 to TRBJ2-1; 8 bases agree with TRBD2. CDR3 length: 18 residues. After removal of 4 bases from V and 4 bases from J, the junction contained 15 bases not matched to a gene. Per the germline V gene, CDR1 is SGHVS and CDR2 is FNYEAQ. The CDR3 sequence is CASSSPPGGALLYNEQFF. The CDR3 nucleotides are TGTGCCAGCAGCTCGCCACCCGGGGGGGCCCTGCTGTACAATGAGCAGTTCTTC.

V is TRBV29-1 and J is TRBJ2-4, with D possibly TRBD2 on 5 matching bases. V was shortened by 1 base and J by 1 base, with 17 bases between the two germline ends. There are 17 residues in the CDR3. From germline, CDR1 is SQVTM and CDR2 ANQGSEA. The CDR3 DNA reads as TGCAGCGTTGAAGGCGAGGCCGAGGGTCAGGCCAAAAACATTCAGTACTTC. Amino acid sequence: CSVEGEAEGQAKNIQYF. Based on the CDR3 plus reference TRBV29-1 and TRBJ2-4, the full variable domain is SAVISQKPSRDICQRGTSLTIQCQVDSQVTMMFWYRQQPGQSLTLIATANQGSEATYESGFVIDKFPISRPNLTFSTLTVSNMSPEDSSIYLCSVEGEAEGQAKNIQYFGAGTRLSVL.

The genes are TRBV6-5 and TRBJ1-5; 7 bases agree with TRBD1. The CDR3 totals 15 residues. From germline, CDR1 is MNHEY and CDR2 SVGAGI. V lost 10 bases and J lost 2; bases outside the gene matches: 11. The CDR3: CATGQDFNGNQPQHF. The CDR3 coding sequence is TGTGCCACTGGACAGGATTTTAATGGCAATCAGCCCCAGCATTTT.

CDR3 loop: CASSFRGGLNEKLFF. The CDR3 DNA reads TGTGCCAGCAGCTTTCGAGGGGGTCTAAATGAAAAACTGTTTTTT. The chain uses TRBV7-9 and TRBJ1-4; D may be TRBD1 (6 bases). V gave up 3 bases and J gave up 5 bases, with 13 bases separating them. This CDR3 is 15 amino acids long. Germline V lookup: CDR1 SEHNR, CDR2 FQNEAQ (reference sequence).

This clone was detected only a few times. The V call is TRBV30, the J call TRBJ1-2, with D tentatively TRBD1 (6 bases). The CDR3 totals 15 residues. Germline V gene data show CDR1 as GTSNPN and CDR2 as SVGIG (reference sequence). V shed 4 bases and J shed 8 bases, with 23 bases lying between them. CDR3 sequence: CAWIPGGSRGRGYTF. CDR3 nucleotides: TGTGCCTGGATCCCCGGCGGAAGCAGGGGTAGGGGCTACACCTTC.

This clone was seen just once. The chain links TRBV19 to TRBJ1-5; 9 positions match TRBD1. Trimming at V came to 5 bases and at J to 5 bases, leaving 4 bases not matched to a gene. CDR1 is LNHDA and CDR2 is SQIVND in the germline V gene (reference sequence). The CDR3 is 14 residues long. CDR3 coding DNA: TGTGCCAGTAGTGAACAGGGGGCGGATCAGCCCCAGCATTTT. It is translated as CASSEQGADQPQHF.